Below are 5 T cell receptor beta chains sequenced from a single sample in a study of shared clonotypes between healthy human individuals. Some clones are missing from TCRdb's copy, which holds only in-frame ones; the method was immunoSEQ multiplex PCR. The repertoire holds around 530,000 clones, roughly 79% seen once, with around 13% in the top ten. Sequenced sample: PBMCs. These receptors originate from a woman aged 40 to 50 in good health. Some clones in this sample may be carry-over from other donors' samples.

In DNA, the CDR3 is TGTGCCAGCAGCTTTTGGACAGAAGAGACCCAGTACTTC. Translating gives CASSFWTEETQYF. The chain is built from TRBV7-9 and TRBJ2-5, with D perhaps matching TRBD1 (6 bases). CDR3 size: 13 residues. The germline V and J ends were trimmed by 3 bases and 3 bases, with 8 bases remaining between them. CDR1 and CDR2 (germline): SEHNR, FQNEAQ (reference sequence).

The V gene is TRBV2, the J gene TRBJ2-7; D is perhaps TRBD1 (5 bases). CDR1 is SNHLY, CDR2 FYNNEI, per germline. Trimming shortened V by 5 bases and J by 9 bases, and 11 bases separated the two germline ends. This CDR3 has 11 amino acids. The CDR3 region has the DNA TGTGCCAGCAGTCTCAGGGTATGGCAGTACTTC. It specifies CASSLRVWQYF.

The chain joins TRBV19 to TRBJ1-3; no clear D gene. Germline-derived CDR1 and CDR2 are LNHDA and SQIVND (reference sequence). CDR3 size: 16 residues. V was shortened by 4 bases and J by 0 bases, with 13 bases between the two germline ends. This CDR3 is CASSTRTAFSGNTIYF. DNA for the CDR3: TGTGCCAGTAGTACGCGGACGGCCTTCTCTGGAAACACCATATATTTT. Looking up the rest from reference TRBV19 and TRBJ1-3 gives the full variable domain: DGGITQSPKYLFRKEGQNVTLSCEQNLNHDAMYWYRQDPGQGLRLIYYSQIVNDFQKGDIAEGYSVSREKKESFPLTVTSAQKNPTAFYLCASSTRTAFSGNTIYFGEGSWLTVV.

This clone was counted between two and nine times. The J gene is TRBJ2-7, the V gene TRBV4-1, with 14 positions matching TRBD2. This CDR3 is built from 16 residues. The V and J ends lost 4 bases and 2 bases, in that order; junction bases with no gene match: 4. Germline CDR1 reads MGHRA; CDR2 reads YSYEKL. Here the CDR3 DNA reads TGCGCCAGCAGCCTATTGGGACTAGCGGGAGCCTACGAGCAGTACTTC. It translates to CASSLLGLAGAYEQYF.

The rearrangement links TRBV2 to TRBJ2-2; D not resolved. The V gene's germline CDR1 is SNHLY and CDR2 FYNNEI. CDR3 length: 13 amino acids. V was clipped by 10 bases and J by 3 bases, with 12 bases between them. CDR3 nucleotide sequence: TGTGCCACCTCCACGCAAGACACCGGGGAGCTGTTTTTT. Protein: CATSTQDTGELFF.